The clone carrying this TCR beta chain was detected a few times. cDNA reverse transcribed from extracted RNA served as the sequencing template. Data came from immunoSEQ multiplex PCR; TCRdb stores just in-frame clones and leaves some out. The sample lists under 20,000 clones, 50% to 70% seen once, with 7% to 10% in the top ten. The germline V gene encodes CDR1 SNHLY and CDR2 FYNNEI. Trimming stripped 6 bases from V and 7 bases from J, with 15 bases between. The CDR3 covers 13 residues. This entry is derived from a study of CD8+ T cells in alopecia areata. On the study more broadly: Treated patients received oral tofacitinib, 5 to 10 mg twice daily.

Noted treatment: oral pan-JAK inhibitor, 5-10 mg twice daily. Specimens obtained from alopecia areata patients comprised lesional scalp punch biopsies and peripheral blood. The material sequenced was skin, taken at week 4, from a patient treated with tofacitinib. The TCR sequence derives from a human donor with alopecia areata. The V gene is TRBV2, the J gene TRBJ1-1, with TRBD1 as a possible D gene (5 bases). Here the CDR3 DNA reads TGTGCCAGCAGCCTCCGACAGATGAATGAAGCTTTCTTT. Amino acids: CASSLRQMNEAFF.